Listed below are T cell receptor beta chains from one sample, sequenced in a study of post-analysis software for immune sequencing data. A single record per CDR3 protein comes from TCRdb applying MiXCR to the PCR reads. The table has fewer than 850,000 distinct CDR3 sequences, roughly 27% seen once. The sequenced sample was blood. These receptors were collected from a girl between 5 and 17 years old with multiple sclerosis. The CDR3 runs from the conserved cysteine through the conserved F or W. The order of the fields is CDR3 DNA, CDR3 protein, J gene, V gene, D gene, clone size. The D gene is left open where the match is weak. Rows may omit the clone size; those that give it use once, few, many or a size class.

CDR3nt: TGTGCCAGCAGCGCCAGCGGGACTGAGAAAGTAACAGATACGCAGTATTTT; CDR3aa: CASSASGTEKVTDTQYF; j_gene: TRBJ2-3; v_gene: TRBV7-8; d_gene: TRBD2; abundance: few
CDR3nt: TGTGCCAGCACCCTTACTGGAACCCTGAACACTGAAGCTTTCTTT; CDR3aa: CASTLTGTLNTEAFF; j_gene: TRBJ1-1; v_gene: TRBV6-6; d_gene: -; abundance: -
CDR3nt: TGTGCCACCTCACGATTGACAGGCCTTTACAATGAGCAGTACTTC; CDR3aa: CATSRLTGLYNEQYF; j_gene: TRBJ2-5; v_gene: TRBV12-3/TRBV12-4; d_gene: -; abundance: few
CDR3nt: TGCAGTGCTTCGGTTGCGGGAGGGCGATTCGGAGGGACCCAGTACTTC; CDR3aa: CSASVAGGRFGGTQYF; j_gene: TRBJ2-5; v_gene: TRBV20-1; d_gene: TRBD2; abundance: -
CDR3nt: TGTGCCAGCGGGCAGGGTATCAAACTGTTTTTT; CDR3aa: CASGQGIKLFF; j_gene: TRBJ1-4; v_gene: TRBV6-5; d_gene: -; abundance: -
CDR3nt: TGTGCCAGCAGCTTAGTTACAGCGGGGGGCCTAGCCAAAAACATTCAGTACTTC; CDR3aa: CASSLVTAGGLAKNIQYF; j_gene: TRBJ2-4; v_gene: TRBV7-2; d_gene: TRBD2; abundance: few
CDR3nt: TGCAACTGGGGACAGAATTACGAGCAGTACTTC; CDR3aa: CNWGQNYEQYF; j_gene: TRBJ2-7; v_gene: TRBV20-1; d_gene: TRBD1; abundance: -
CDR3nt: TGCAGCGTTAACAGACTAGCGGGGGGTTCCGTGGGGACCCAGTACTTC; CDR3aa: CSVNRLAGGSVGTQYF; j_gene: TRBJ2-5; v_gene: TRBV29-1; d_gene: TRBD2; abundance: once
CDR3nt: TGTGCCAGCAGCCCCCGGACTAGCGGGAGGACAGATACGCAGTATTTT; CDR3aa: CASSPRTSGRTDTQYF; j_gene: TRBJ2-3; v_gene: TRBV7-2; d_gene: TRBD2; abundance: many
CDR3nt: TGTGCCAGCAGCTCGGGGGGATATAATTCACCCCTCCACTTT; CDR3aa: CASSSGGYNSPLHF; j_gene: TRBJ1-6; v_gene: TRBV7-2; d_gene: -; abundance: -
CDR3nt: TGTGCCATCAGTGAAGGCCTAGCGGGATCCTACGAGCAGTACTTC; CDR3aa: CAISEGLAGSYEQYF; j_gene: TRBJ2-7; v_gene: TRBV10-3; d_gene: TRBD2; abundance: few
CDR3nt: TGCGCCAGCAGATACACAGGGAAGGACACTGAAGCTTTCTTT; CDR3aa: CASRYTGKDTEAFF; j_gene: TRBJ1-1; v_gene: TRBV5-1; d_gene: -; abundance: few
CDR3nt: TGTGCCAGCAGCTCTAGCACAGGCCTGGATACGCAGTATTTT; CDR3aa: CASSSSTGLDTQYF; j_gene: TRBJ2-3; v_gene: TRBV6-6; d_gene: -; abundance: -
CDR3nt: TGCAGTGCAACCCCCGGGACTAGGAATCAAGAGACCCAGTACTTC; CDR3aa: CSATPGTRNQETQYF; j_gene: TRBJ2-5; v_gene: TRBV20-1; d_gene: TRBD2; abundance: -
CDR3nt: TGCGCCAGCAGCCCCTCGGTAGGGGGCTCAGATGGGCCCCAGCATTTT; CDR3aa: CASSPSVGGSDGPQHF; j_gene: TRBJ1-5; v_gene: TRBV5-1; d_gene: TRBD1; abundance: -
CDR3nt: TGTGCCAGCAGTTCCTGGACTGATAGCAATCAGCCCCAGCATTTT; CDR3aa: CASSSWTDSNQPQHF; j_gene: TRBJ1-5; v_gene: TRBV12-3/TRBV12-4; d_gene: -; abundance: -
CDR3nt: TGTGCCAGCAGCTCGACTAGCGGGGGAGGTGAGCAGTACTTC; CDR3aa: CASSSTSGGGEQYF; j_gene: TRBJ2-7; v_gene: TRBV7-2; d_gene: TRBD2; abundance: many
CDR3nt: TGCAGTGCCCCGAACGGGGGCGGATATTCCTACGAGCAGTACTTC; CDR3aa: CSAPNGGGYSYEQYF; j_gene: TRBJ2-7; v_gene: TRBV20-1; d_gene: -; abundance: few
CDR3nt: TGTGCCAGCAGCTTAGTTGGCAGCAGTATTGCTGAAGCTTTCTTT; CDR3aa: CASSLVGSSIAEAFF; j_gene: TRBJ1-1; v_gene: TRBV7-2; d_gene: -; abundance: -
CDR3nt: TGTGCCAGCAGCTTAGCGGGGTGGGGGAACACTGAAGCTTTCTTT; CDR3aa: CASSLAGWGNTEAFF; j_gene: TRBJ1-1; v_gene: TRBV7-2; d_gene: -; abundance: -
CDR3nt: TGTGCCATCAGGGGGACAGGGGGCACTGAAGCTTTCTTT; CDR3aa: CAIRGTGGTEAFF; j_gene: TRBJ1-1; v_gene: TRBV10-3; d_gene: TRBD1; abundance: -
CDR3nt: TGTGCCAGCAGCCGAAGCGGGAGGGAGTACAATGAGCAGTTCTTC; CDR3aa: CASSRSGREYNEQFF; j_gene: TRBJ2-1; v_gene: TRBV9; d_gene: TRBD2; abundance: -
CDR3nt: TGCAGCGTTGATTCCGGGGGTGAAGCTTTCTTT; CDR3aa: CSVDSGGEAFF; j_gene: TRBJ1-1; v_gene: TRBV29-1; d_gene: -; abundance: -
CDR3nt: TGCGCCAGCAGCCAGACCACAGGGGACAATTCACCCCTCCACTTT; CDR3aa: CASSQTTGDNSPLHF; j_gene: TRBJ1-6; v_gene: TRBV4-1; d_gene: TRBD1; abundance: -
CDR3nt: TGTGCCGTAGCACCGGGACAGGAAAATGAAAAACTGTTTTTT; CDR3aa: CAVAPGQENEKLFF; j_gene: TRBJ1-4; v_gene: TRBV10-3; d_gene: TRBD1; abundance: few
CDR3nt: TGTGCCAGCAGCTTAGCATTGGAGACCGGGACTCCTTATGAGCAGTTCTTC; CDR3aa: CASSLALETGTPYEQFF; j_gene: TRBJ2-1; v_gene: TRBV7-9; d_gene: -; abundance: -